A single TCR beta chain is shown here with its context. Its antigen is undetermined. The DNA is left out, because the CDR3 cannot be placed on it with certainty; the CDR3 is given as TCRdb lists it. The CDR3 region is 13 residues in length, termini included. Germline V CDR1 and CDR2: SGHNT, YYREEE (reference sequence). TCR beta cDNA was made from roughly 500 ng total RNA with a constant-region primer. Slightly modified ARM-PCR, run as three nested multiplex PCR rounds, produced the TCR beta libraries. Primers for the first two PCR rounds were TRBV1-TRBV30 forward primers and a C-beta reverse primer (about 11 cycles per round). Using its own MiXCR run on the multiplex PCR reads, TCRdb lists one record per CDR3 protein. The profile shows approximately 210,000 distinct CDR3 sequences, approximately 64% of them singletons. The sample comes from a study of tumor-infiltrating lymphocytes in primary liver carcinoma.

Findings and limits, study-wide: Less overlap was seen in tumor-adjacent and tumor-blood pairs than in tumor region pairs. Bulk samples went unsorted, so CD4+ and CD8+ repertoires were not compared.

RNA isolated from unsorted whole blood supplied the blood RNA, with germline DNA also extracted. This TCR was recovered from an older woman with primary liver carcinoma and hepatitis B virus infection. The chain employs TRBV5-4 and TRBJ2-4; the D segment call TRBD2 is taken from the table without a DNA check. What was sequenced was peripheral blood. CDR3 amino acids: CASSLVASGSEYF.